This T cell receptor beta chain stems from a study of blood T cell repertoires in COVID-19. The overall study: Sources were T cells, B-cell-depleted T cells, or PBMCs; the material itself was cDNA or gDNA.

This clone was counted between two and nine times. This table comes from immunoSEQ multiplex PCR, and its TCRdb copy is limited to in-frame clones, with some not included. The sample consists of roughly 180,000 clones, roughly 82% of them appearing once. The germline gives CDR1 SNHLY, CDR2 FYNNEI. The CDR3 contains 14 residues. The trim removed 7 bases at V and 7 bases at J, leaving 8 bases unmatched. Recruitment covered over 20 US areas and drew participants whose ages spanned roughly 18 to 100 years. Two consecutive negative NP/OP PCR tests, clearance, or resolved symptoms defined Cohort 3 recovery.

The chain combines TRBV2 with TRBJ2-1, with TRBD1 matching over 9 bases. The receptor's source is a middle-aged man who had recovered from COVID-19. Sequences were obtained from PBMCs or T cells enriched from blood (not recorded which). DNA for the CDR3: TGTGCCAGCAATCGACAGGGGGAATCGAATGAGCAGTTCTTC. Translation gives CASNRQGESNEQFF.